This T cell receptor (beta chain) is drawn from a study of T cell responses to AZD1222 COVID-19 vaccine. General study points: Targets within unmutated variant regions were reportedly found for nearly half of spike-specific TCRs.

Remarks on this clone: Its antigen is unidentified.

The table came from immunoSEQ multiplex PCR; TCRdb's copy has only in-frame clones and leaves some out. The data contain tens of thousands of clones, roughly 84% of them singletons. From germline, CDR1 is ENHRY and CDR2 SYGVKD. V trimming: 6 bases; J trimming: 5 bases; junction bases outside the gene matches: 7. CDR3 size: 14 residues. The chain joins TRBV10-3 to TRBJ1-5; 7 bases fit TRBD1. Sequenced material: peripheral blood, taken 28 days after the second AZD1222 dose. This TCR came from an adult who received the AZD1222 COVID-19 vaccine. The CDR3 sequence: CAIRRQGEDQPQHF. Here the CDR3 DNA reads TGTGCCATCAGAAGACAGGGTGAAGATCAGCCCCAGCATTTT.